Listed below are T cell receptor beta chains from one sample, sequenced in a study of shared clonotypes between healthy human individuals. TCRdb's copy holds only in-frame clones and misses some; the assay was immunoSEQ multiplex PCR. In the table there are a few hundred thousand clones, roughly 85% of which are singletons. Specimen: PBMCs. Receptors originate from a middle-aged woman in good health. Some clones in this sample may be carry-over from other donors' samples. Both conserved end residues are part of each CDR3. D genes are given only for firm matches. Clone size appears in some rows only: once, few, many, or a class for an expanded clone.

>TRBJ2-7|TRBD1|TRBV7-9|once
CASSLRPGQGAPPYEQYF
TGTGCCAGCAGCTTACGACCGGGACAGGGGGCCCCACCCTACGAGCAGTACTTC
>TRBJ2-5|.|TRBV30|.
CAWSTSPGEQYF
TGTGCCTGGAGTACCTCTCCGGGAGAGCAGTACTTC
>TRBJ1-3|.|TRBV18|.
CASSAQGYGGNTIYF
TGTGCCAGCTCAGCACAGGGCTACGGTGGAAACACCATATATTTT
>TRBJ2-1|.|TRBV2|.
CASSEGIGGPNEQFF
TGTGCCAGCAGCGAAGGGATAGGGGGTCCGAATGAGCAGTTCTTC
>TRBJ1-5|TRBD1|TRBV6-1|.
CASSGKTGRQPQHF
TGTGCCAGCAGTGGAAAGACAGGGAGGCAGCCCCAGCATTTT
>TRBJ2-1|.|TRBV30|once
CAWSGGSPGLYNEQFF
TGTGCCTGGAGTGGCGGATCTCCGGGATTATACAATGAGCAGTTCTTC
>TRBJ1-2|.|TRBV9|.
CASSGPGTLEGYTF
TGTGCCAGCAGCGGCCCCGGGACACTCGAAGGCTACACCTTC
>TRBJ1-2|.|TRBV6-5|.
CASTTGRDGYGYTF
TGTGCCAGCACCACCGGGCGGGACGGCTATGGCTACACCTTC
>TRBJ2-1|.|TRBV27|.
CASSLSPRGEQFF
TGTGCCAGCAGTTTATCACCCCGTGGTGAGCAGTTCTTC
>TRBJ2-1|TRBD2|TRBV7-7|.
CASSQRLAGSHNEQFF
TGTGCTAGCAGCCAGCGACTAGCGGGATCCCACAATGAGCAGTTCTTC
>TRBJ2-5|.|TRBV4-3|many
CASSQDHRGRQETQYF
TGCGCCAGCAGCCAAGATCACCGAGGCAGGCAAGAGACCCAGTACTTC
>TRBJ2-7|TRBD2|TRBV7-8|.
CASRPPGLAGRYEQYF
TGTGCCAGCAGACCTCCGGGACTAGCGGGTCGTTACGAGCAGTACTTC
>TRBJ2-1|TRBD2|TRBV4-1|.
CASSHGRTSGRFGDNEQFF
TGCGCCAGCAGCCACGGAAGGACTAGCGGGAGGTTTGGGGACAATGAGCAGTTCTTC
>TRBJ1-4|.|TRBV30|.
CAWSIRDLNEKLFF
TGTGCCTGGAGTATAAGGGATCTGAATGAAAAACTGTTTTTT
>TRBJ2-1|TRBD1|TRBV7-2|.
CASSLTWDRERNEQFF
TGTGCCAGCAGCTTGACATGGGACAGGGAGAGAAATGAGCAGTTCTTC
>TRBJ1-5|.|TRBV13|.
CASSLGDSYQPQHF
TGTGCCAGCAGCTTAGGCGACAGTTATCAGCCCCAGCATTTT
>TRBJ2-1|TRBD1|TRBV28|.
CASQRLGQGILYEQFF
TGTGCCAGCCAAAGGTTGGGACAGGGAATATTATATGAGCAGTTCTTC
>TRBJ2-7|TRBD1|TRBV11-2|.
CASSTGGYEQYF
TGTGCCAGCAGCACAGGGGGCTACGAGCAGTACTTC
>TRBJ2-7|.|TRBV6-6|.
CASSYMGQGSYEQYF
TGTGCCAGCAGTTACATGGGTCAGGGCTCCTACGAGCAGTACTTC
>TRBJ1-5|.|TRBV28|.
CASSLGADSNRPQHF
TGTGCCAGCAGTTTAGGGGCAGATAGCAATCGGCCCCAGCATTTT
>TRBJ2-5|TRBD2|TRBV18|.
CASSPGLAGEETQYF
TGTGCCAGCTCACCGGGACTAGCGGGAGAAGAGACCCAGTACTTC
>TRBJ2-7|TRBD2|TRBV7-2|.
CASSSPRGLAEIYEQYF
TGTGCCAGCAGCTCCCCCCGGGGACTAGCGGAAATCTACGAGCAGTACTTC
>TRBJ2-1|TRBD2|TRBV7-9|.
CASSLKTSGSIDEQFF
TGTGCCAGCAGCCTCAAGACTAGCGGGAGCATCGATGAGCAGTTCTTC
>TRBJ1-1|TRBD1|TRBV5-1|few
CASSSDPTGSNTEAFF
TGCGCCAGCAGCTCAGACCCGACAGGGTCAAACACTGAAGCTTTCTTT
>TRBJ1-5|.|TRBV28|.
CASRSGQINQPQHF
TGTGCCAGCAGATCGGGGCAGATAAATCAGCCCCAGCATTTT
>TRBJ2-5|TRBD2|TRBV7-3|.
CASSSGGTQYF
TGTGCCAGCAGCTCGGGGGGGACCCAGTACTTC
>TRBJ1-3|.|TRBV7-6|few
CASSWRRGSGNTIYF
TGTGCCAGCAGCTGGAGAAGGGGCTCTGGAAACACCATATATTTT
>TRBJ2-7|.|TRBV19|.
CASRDYSYEQYF
TGTGCCAGTCGGGATTATTCCTACGAGCAGTACTTC
>TRBJ2-3|.|TRBV6-6|.
CASSSTPDSTDTQYF
TGTGCCAGCAGTTCTACCCCGGACTCCACAGATACGCAGTATTTT
>TRBJ2-6|.|TRBV19|.
CASTEALSSGANVLTF
TGTGCCAGTACCGAGGCCTTAAGCTCTGGGGCCAACGTCCTGACTTTC
>TRBJ2-5|TRBD2|TRBV4-1|many
CASSQDATSGMRKTQYF
TGCGCCAGCAGCCAGGACGCGACTAGCGGGATGAGAAAGACCCAGTACTTC
>TRBJ2-5|TRBD1|TRBV2|.
CASYDVRRQGGETQYF
TGTGCCAGCTACGACGTCAGGAGACAGGGCGGGGAGACCCAGTACTTC
>TRBJ2-7|.|TRBV6-5|.
CASSQQGGLGEQYF
TGTGCCAGCAGTCAACAGGGCGGTTTGGGCGAGCAGTACTTC
>TRBJ2-4|.|TRBV19|once
CASSSWEANIQYF
TGTGCCAGTAGTAGCTGGGAAGCCAACATTCAGTACTTC
>TRBJ2-1|.|TRBV7-9|.
CASSVSPYNEQFF
TGTGCCAGCAGCGTCAGTCCTTACAATGAGCAGTTCTTC
>TRBJ2-7|.|TRBV10-3|.
CAISDPGQFSYEQYF
TGTGCCATCAGTGACCCCGGACAGTTCTCCTACGAGCAGTACTTC
>TRBJ2-7|TRBD2|TRBV28|.
CASSLRSGRAAEQYF
TGTGCCAGCAGTTTACGTAGCGGGAGGGCCGCCGAGCAGTACTTC